This paragraph covers one T cell receptor beta chain sequence. Its antigen remains unidentified. The sample belongs to a study of CD8 T cells in Susac syndrome. The germline V and J ends were trimmed by 4 bases and 2 bases, with 17 bases remaining between them. Germline CDR1 reads MDHEN; CDR2 reads SYDVKM. The CDR3 extends over 16 amino acids. Overall study results and limits: TCR sequencing and HLA analysis covered a relatively small number of individuals.

The authors carried out high-throughput sequencing of TCR beta. They applied it to CD8+ and CD4+ T cells obtained from blood. RNA amounts of roughly 0.45 to 1 ug underwent reverse transcription with random hexamers. The immunoSEQ assay covered 54 Vbeta and 13 Jbeta segments for CDR3. One entry per CDR3 protein results from TCRdb running MiXCR on the immunoSEQ multiplex PCR reads. Among a few hundred thousand distinct CDR3 sequences listed, around 85% were seen once. The sequencing sample was made of CD8+ T cells from PBMCs. The sequence was obtained from a human donor with multiple sclerosis. J is TRBJ2-5 and V is TRBV28, with a possible D match to TRBD1 (6 bases). The CDR3 DNA sequence: TGTGCCAGCAGTTGGACAGCCCTAACGTCACAAGAGACCCAGTACTTC. It codes for CASSWTALTSQETQYF.